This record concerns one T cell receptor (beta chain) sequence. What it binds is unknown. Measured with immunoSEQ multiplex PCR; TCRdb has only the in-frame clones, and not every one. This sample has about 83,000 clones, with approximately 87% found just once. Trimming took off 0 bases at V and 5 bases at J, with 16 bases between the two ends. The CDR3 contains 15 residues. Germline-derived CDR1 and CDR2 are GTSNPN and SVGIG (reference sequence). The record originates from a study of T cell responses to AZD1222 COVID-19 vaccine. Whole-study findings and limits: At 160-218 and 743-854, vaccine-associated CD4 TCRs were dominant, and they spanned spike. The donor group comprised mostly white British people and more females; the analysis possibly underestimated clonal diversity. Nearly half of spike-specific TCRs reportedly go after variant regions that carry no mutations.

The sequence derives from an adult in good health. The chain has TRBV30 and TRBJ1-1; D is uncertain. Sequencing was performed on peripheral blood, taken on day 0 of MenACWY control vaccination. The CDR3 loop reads CAWSVRISGLTEAFF. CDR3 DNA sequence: TGTGCCTGGAGTGTCAGAATCTCGGGCCTGACTGAAGCTTTCTTT.